This TCR beta chain was sequenced during a study of cytomegalovirus exposure and HLA in healthy donors. Study results and caveats: TCR beta chain V- and J-gene trimming was linked, in a later analysis, to a missense variant in DCLRE1C. It was shown in a later analysis that HLA-associated TCR beta chains were more clonally expanded than other, equally common chains. The authors later found most CMV-associated TCR beta chains appeared HLA-restricted.

The primer mix had 60 Vbeta and 13 Jbeta primers. TCRdb keeps only in-frame clones here, not all; method: immunoSEQ multiplex PCR. The sample has 200,000 or so clones, approximately 70% seen once. Of note for this clone: No antigen is known for it.

Healthy individuals who donated bone marrow served as the donors. J gave up 0 bases and V 0 bases, and 1 base lay outside the gene matches. The CDR3 totals 16 residues. CDR1 SGHNT and CDR2 YYREEE come from the germline V gene (reference sequence). The sequence was obtained from a man aged 35 to 55 in good health and CMV-seropositive. J is TRBJ2-1 and V is TRBV5-4; 9 nucleotides align to TRBD2. Sequencing was performed on PBMCs. CDR3 residues: CASSLGLAVSYNEQFF. CDR3 DNA sequence: TGTGCCAGCAGCTTGGGACTAGCGGTCTCCTACAATGAGCAGTTCTTC.